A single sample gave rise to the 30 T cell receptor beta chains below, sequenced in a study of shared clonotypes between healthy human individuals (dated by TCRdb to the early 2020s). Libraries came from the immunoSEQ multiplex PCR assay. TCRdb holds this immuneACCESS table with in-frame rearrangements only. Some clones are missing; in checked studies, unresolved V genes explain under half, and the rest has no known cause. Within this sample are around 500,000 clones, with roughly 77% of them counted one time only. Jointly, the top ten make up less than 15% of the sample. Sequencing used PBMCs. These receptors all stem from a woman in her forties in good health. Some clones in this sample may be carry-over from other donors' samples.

CDR3 bases: TGTGCCTGGAGAGAAAGCGGGGGTCGGTCAGAGACCCAGTACTTC. Protein sequence: CAWRESGGRSETQYF. V is TRBV30 and J is TRBJ2-5; the match to TRBD2 covers 8 bases. Germline V CDR1 and CDR2: GTSNPN, SVGIG (reference sequence). V dropped 3 bases and J dropped 4; count of bases not matched to a gene: 10. This CDR3 comprises 15 residues.

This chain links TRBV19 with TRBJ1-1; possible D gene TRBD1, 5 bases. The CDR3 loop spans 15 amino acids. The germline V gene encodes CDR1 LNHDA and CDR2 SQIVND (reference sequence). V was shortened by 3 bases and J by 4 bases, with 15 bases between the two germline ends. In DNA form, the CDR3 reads TGTGCCAGTAGTATGGGCAGGGCCCCTGGCACTGAAGCTTTCTTT. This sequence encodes CASSMGRAPGTEAFF.

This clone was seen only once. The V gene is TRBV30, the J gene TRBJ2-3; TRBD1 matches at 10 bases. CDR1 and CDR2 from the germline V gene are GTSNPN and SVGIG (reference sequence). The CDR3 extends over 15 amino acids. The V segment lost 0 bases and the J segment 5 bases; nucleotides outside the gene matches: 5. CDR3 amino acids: CAWSVDRGLGDTQYF. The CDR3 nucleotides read TGTGCCTGGAGTGTTGACAGGGGGCTTGGAGATACGCAGTATTTT.

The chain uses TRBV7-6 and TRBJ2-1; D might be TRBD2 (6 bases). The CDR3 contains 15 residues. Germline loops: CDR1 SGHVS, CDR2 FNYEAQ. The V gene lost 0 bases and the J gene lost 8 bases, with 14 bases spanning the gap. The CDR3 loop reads CASSLALGGRDEQFF. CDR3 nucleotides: TGTGCCAGCAGCTTAGCCCTCGGGGGACGGGATGAGCAGTTCTTC.

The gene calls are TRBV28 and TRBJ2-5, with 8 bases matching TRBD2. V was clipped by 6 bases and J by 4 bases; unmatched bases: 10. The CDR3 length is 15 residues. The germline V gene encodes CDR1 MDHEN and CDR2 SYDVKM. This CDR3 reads CASSSSGRARETQYF. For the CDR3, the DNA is TGTGCCAGCAGCAGCTCCGGGAGGGCCAGAGAGACCCAGTACTTC.

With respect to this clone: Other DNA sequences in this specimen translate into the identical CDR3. The CDR3 nucleotides read TGTGCCAGCAGCGTAGGAGGGGGCACCTACGAGCAGTACTTC. Encoded protein: CASSVGGGTYEQYF. The chain joins TRBV9 to TRBJ2-7; 7 bases are shared with TRBD1. The CDR3 is 14 residues long. Germline CDR1 is SGDLS and CDR2 is YYNGEE. With V trimmed by 0 bases and J by 2 bases, 2 bases remained unmatched.

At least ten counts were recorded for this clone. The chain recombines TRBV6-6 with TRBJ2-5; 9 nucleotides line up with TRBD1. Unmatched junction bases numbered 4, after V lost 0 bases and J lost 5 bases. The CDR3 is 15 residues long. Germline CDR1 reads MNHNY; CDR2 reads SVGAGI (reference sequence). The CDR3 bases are TGTGCCAGCAGTTACTCGGGACAGGGCTGGGAGACCCAGTACTTC. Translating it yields CASSYSGQGWETQYF.

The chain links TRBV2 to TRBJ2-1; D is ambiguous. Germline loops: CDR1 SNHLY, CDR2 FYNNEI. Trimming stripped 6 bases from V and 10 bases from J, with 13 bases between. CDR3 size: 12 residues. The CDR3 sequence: CASSNSGQEQFF. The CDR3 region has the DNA TGTGCCAGCAGCAATTCTGGCCAGGAGCAGTTCTTC.

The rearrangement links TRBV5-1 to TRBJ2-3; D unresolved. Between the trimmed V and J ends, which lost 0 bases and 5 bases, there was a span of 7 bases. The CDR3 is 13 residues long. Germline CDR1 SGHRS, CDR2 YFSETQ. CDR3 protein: CASSLGGEDTQYF. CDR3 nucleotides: TGCGCCAGCAGCTTGGGTGGGGAAGATACGCAGTATTTT.

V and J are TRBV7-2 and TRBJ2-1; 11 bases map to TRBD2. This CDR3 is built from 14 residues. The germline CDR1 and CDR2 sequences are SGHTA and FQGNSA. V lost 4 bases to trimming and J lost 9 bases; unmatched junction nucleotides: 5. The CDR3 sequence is CASSWASGRSEQFF. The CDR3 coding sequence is TGTGCCAGCAGCTGGGCTAGCGGGAGGAGTGAGCAGTTCTTC. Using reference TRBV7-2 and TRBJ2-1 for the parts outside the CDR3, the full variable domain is GAGVSQSPSNKVTEKGKDVELRCDPISGHTALYWYRQSLGQGLEFLIYFQGNSAPDKSGLPSDRFSAERTGGSVSTLTIQRTQQEDSAVYLCASSWASGRSEQFFGPGTRLTVL.

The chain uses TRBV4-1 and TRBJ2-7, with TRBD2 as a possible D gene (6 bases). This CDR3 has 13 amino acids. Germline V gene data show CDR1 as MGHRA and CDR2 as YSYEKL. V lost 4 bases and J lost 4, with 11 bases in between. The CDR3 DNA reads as TGCGCCAGCAGCCCGGGACTTGGGTACGAGCAGTACTTC. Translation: CASSPGLGYEQYF.

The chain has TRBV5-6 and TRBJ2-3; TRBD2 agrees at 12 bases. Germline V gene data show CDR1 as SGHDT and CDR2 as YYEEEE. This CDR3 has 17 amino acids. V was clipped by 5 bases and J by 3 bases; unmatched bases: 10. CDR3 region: CASRETTSGSGTDTQYF. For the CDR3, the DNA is TGTGCCAGCAGAGAGACGACTAGCGGGAGTGGTACAGATACGCAGTATTTT.

CDR3 sequence (DNA): TGTGCCAGCAGTTCCGATCGGGGCTGGGATGGCTACACCTTC. Translation gives CASSSDRGWDGYTF. V usage is TRBV27 and J usage is TRBJ1-2, with D possibly being TRBD1 (5 bases). The germline gives CDR1 MNHEY, CDR2 SMNVEV (reference sequence). V dropped 4 bases and J dropped 6 bases, with 15 bases sitting between them. The CDR3 consists of 14 residues.

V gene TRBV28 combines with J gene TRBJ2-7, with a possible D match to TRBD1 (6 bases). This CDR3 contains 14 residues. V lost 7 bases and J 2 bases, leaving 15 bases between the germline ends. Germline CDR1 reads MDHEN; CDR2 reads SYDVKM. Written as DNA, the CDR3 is TGTGCCAGCACCCCAGGAGGACAGACCTACGAGCAGTACTTC. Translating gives CASTPGGQTYEQYF.

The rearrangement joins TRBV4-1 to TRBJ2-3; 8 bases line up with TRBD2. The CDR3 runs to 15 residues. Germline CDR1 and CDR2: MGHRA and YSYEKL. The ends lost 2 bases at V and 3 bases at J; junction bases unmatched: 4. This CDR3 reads CASSQKGLVTDTQYF. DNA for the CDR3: TGCGCCAGCAGCCAAAAGGGACTAGTTACAGATACGCAGTATTTT.

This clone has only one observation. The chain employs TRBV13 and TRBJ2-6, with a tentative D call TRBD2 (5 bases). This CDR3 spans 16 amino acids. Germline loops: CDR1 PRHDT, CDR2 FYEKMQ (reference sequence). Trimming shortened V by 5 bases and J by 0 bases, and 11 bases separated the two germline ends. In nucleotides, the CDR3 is TGTGCCAGCAGCGCCGGACTGGGCTCTGGGGCCAACGTCCTGACTTTC. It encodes CASSAGLGSGANVLTF.

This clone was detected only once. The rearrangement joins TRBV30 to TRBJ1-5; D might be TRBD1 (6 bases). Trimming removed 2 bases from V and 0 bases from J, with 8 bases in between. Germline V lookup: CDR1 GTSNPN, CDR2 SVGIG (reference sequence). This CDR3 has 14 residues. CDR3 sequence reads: CAWSQDSSNQPQHF. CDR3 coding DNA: TGTGCCTGGAGTCAGGACAGTAGCAATCAGCCCCAGCATTTT.

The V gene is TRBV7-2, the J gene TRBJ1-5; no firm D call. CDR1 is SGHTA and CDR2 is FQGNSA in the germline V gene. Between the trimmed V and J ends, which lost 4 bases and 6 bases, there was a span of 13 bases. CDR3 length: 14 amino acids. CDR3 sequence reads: CASSSPGYTQPQHF. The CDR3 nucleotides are TGTGCCAGCAGCTCGCCGGGGTATACTCAGCCCCAGCATTTT.

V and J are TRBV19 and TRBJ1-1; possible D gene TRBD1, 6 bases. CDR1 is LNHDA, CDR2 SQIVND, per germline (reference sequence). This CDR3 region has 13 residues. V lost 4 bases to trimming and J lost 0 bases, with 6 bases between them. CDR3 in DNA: TGTGCCAGTAGTAGGACAGTGAACACTGAAGCTTTCTTT. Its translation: CASSRTVNTEAFF.

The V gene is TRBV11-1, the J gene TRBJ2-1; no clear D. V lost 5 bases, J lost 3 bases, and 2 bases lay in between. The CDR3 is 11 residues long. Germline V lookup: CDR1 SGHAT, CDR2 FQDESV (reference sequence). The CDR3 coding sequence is TGTGCCAGCAGCCACTACAATGAGCAGTTCTTC. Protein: CASSHYNEQFF.

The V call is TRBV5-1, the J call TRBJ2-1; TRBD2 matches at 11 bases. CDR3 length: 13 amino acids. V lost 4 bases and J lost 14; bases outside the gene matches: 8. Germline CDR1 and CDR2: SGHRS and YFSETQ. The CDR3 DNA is TGCGCCAGCAGCGCCGGACTAGCGGGCCGTAAGTTCTTC. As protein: CASSAGLAGRKFF.

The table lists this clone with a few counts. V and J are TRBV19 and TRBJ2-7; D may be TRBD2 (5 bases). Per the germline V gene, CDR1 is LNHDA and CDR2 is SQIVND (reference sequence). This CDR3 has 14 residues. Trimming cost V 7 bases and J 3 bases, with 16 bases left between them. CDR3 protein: CASNRGPVDYEQYF. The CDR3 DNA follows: TGTGCCAGTAATCGGGGTCCGGTGGACTACGAGCAGTACTTC.

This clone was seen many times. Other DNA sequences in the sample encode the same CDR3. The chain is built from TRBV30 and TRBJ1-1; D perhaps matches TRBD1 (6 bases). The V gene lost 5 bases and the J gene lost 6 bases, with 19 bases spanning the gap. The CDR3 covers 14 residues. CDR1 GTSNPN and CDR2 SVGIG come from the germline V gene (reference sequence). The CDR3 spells CAWDNTGGAPEAFF. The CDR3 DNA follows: TGTGCCTGGGACAACACTGGGGGGGCCCCTGAAGCTTTCTTT.

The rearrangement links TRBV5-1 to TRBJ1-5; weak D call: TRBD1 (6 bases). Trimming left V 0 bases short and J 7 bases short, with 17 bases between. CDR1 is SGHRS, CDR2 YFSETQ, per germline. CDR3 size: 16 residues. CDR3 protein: CASSLGTVGSDQPQHF. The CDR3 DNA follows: TGCGCCAGCAGCTTGGGGACAGTTGGCTCCGACCAGCCCCAGCATTTT.

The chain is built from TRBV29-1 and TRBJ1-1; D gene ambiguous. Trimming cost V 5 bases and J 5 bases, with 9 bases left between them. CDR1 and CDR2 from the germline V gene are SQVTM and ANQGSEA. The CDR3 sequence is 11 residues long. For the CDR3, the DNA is TGCAGCGTTTCGGTTAGAACTGAAGCTTTCTTT. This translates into CSVSVRTEAFF.

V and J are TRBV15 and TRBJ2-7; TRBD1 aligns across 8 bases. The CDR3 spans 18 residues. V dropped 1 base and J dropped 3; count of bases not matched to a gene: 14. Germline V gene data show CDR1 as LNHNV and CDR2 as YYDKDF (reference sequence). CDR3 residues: CATSRGGSRGRLDYEQYF. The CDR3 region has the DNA TGTGCCACCAGCAGAGGGGGGTCCAGGGGGCGCTTGGACTACGAGCAGTACTTC.

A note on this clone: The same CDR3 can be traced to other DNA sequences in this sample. DNA of the CDR3: TGTGCCAGCAGCTTAGGGAGATACGAGCAGTACTTC. It encodes CASSLGRYEQYF. The V and J genes are TRBV7-2 and TRBJ2-7; the D is unclear. CDR1 SGHTA and CDR2 FQGNSA come from the germline V gene. The length of the CDR3 is 12 residues. With 1 base removed from V and 4 bases from J, the gap between germline ends came to 5 bases.

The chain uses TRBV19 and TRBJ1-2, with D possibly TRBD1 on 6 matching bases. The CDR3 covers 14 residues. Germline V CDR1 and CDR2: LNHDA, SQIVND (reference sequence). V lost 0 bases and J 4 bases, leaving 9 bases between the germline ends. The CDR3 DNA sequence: TGTGCCAGTAGTATAGAAGGACAGCCCTATGGCTACACCTTC. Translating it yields CASSIEGQPYGYTF.

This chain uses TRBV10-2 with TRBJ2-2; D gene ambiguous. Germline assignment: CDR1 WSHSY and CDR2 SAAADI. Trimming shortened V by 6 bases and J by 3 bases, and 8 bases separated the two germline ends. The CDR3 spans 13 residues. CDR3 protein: CASRAEDTGELFF. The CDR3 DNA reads TGCGCCAGCAGGGCTGAGGACACCGGGGAGCTGTTTTTT.

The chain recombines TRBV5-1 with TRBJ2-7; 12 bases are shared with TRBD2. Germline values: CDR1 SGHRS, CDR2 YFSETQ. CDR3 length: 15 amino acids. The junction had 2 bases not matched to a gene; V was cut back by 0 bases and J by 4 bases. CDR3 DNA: TGCGCCAGCAGCTTGGGACTAGCGGGAGAATACGAGCAGTACTTC. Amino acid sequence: CASSLGLAGEYEQYF.